Following are 15 T cell receptor beta chains from one sample sequenced in a study of blood T cells in healthy people across ages. Then a second PCR, running roughly 7 to 11 cycles, was carried out with a sample-barcoded 5' primer and a J-beta primer mix. Using its own MiXCR run on the 5' RACE reads, TCRdb lists one record per CDR3 protein. The table shows about 1.5 million distinct CDR3 sequences, with about 40% occurring only once. Sequencing input: blood. The receptors here all came from a woman under 30 in good health.

The genes are TRBV6-2 or TRBV6-3 and TRBJ2-3, with a possible D match to TRBD1 (6 bases). Germline V CDR1 and CDR2: MNHEY, SVGEGT. CDR3 length: 16 residues. Deletions cut 5 bases from V and 1 base from J, with 16 bases between. The CDR3 reads CASSRRQVGGTDTQYF. The CDR3 DNA sequence: TGTGCCAGCAGTCGCCGACAGGTCGGGGGCACAGATACGCAGTATTTT.

This chain links TRBV20-1 with TRBJ1-5; maybe TRBD1 (5 bases). CDR1 DFQATT and CDR2 SNEGSKA come from the germline V gene (reference sequence). Trimming shortened V by 3 bases and J by 6 bases, and 15 bases separated the two germline ends. The CDR3 is made up of 14 amino acids. CDR3 residues: CSASLLGVSQPQHF. DNA for the CDR3: TGCAGTGCTAGTTTGCTGGGGGTAAGTCAGCCCCAGCATTTT.

The DNA for the CDR3 is TGTGCCAGCAGTTACGAGAGGGGGCGGCTGTTTTTT. The encoded protein is CASSYERGRLFF. The chain has TRBV6-6 and TRBJ1-4, with 7 bases lining up with TRBD1. V lost 2 bases, J lost 14 bases, and 5 bases stayed unmatched. The CDR3 has 12 amino acids. Germline values: CDR1 MNHNY, CDR2 SVGAGI (reference sequence).

The chain has TRBV7-9 and TRBJ1-2; D is unclear. Trimming cost V 0 bases and J 0 bases, with 11 bases left between them. Germline values: CDR1 SEHNR, CDR2 FQNEAQ (reference sequence). This CDR3 has 16 residues. CDR3 coding DNA: TGTGCCAGCAGCTTAGCTAAGCAGGTTCCTAACTATGGCTACACCTTC. Translating it yields CASSLAKQVPNYGYTF.

The chain employs TRBV30 and TRBJ2-1, with 12 bases that match TRBD2. The CDR3 has 14 residues. J was trimmed by 5 bases and V by 5 bases; bases with no gene match: 4. Germline V gives CDR1 GTSNPN, CDR2 SVGIG (reference sequence). CDR3 coding DNA: TGTGCCTGGCGACTAGCGGGAGTTGACAATGAGCAGTTCTTC. Encoded protein: CAWRLAGVDNEQFF.

The chain combines TRBV14 with TRBJ2-2; the D gene is possibly TRBD1 (6 bases). CDR1 and CDR2 from the germline V gene are SGHDN and FVKESK. This CDR3 has 13 residues. V was shortened by 4 bases and J by 3 bases, with 6 bases between the two germline ends. CDR3 sequence reads: CASSRGHTGELFF. The CDR3 nucleotides read TGTGCCAGCAGCCGGGGGCACACCGGGGAGCTGTTTTTT.

The gene calls are TRBV7-2 and TRBJ1-3; 7 bases are a match to TRBD1. The CDR3 contains 15 residues. CDR1 is SGHTA and CDR2 is FQGNSA in the germline V gene. With 8 bases clipped from V and 1 base from J, the junction kept 8 bases outside the gene matches. CDR3 DNA sequence: TGTGCCAGCGCTACTACACAGGGGTCTGGAAACACCATATATTTT. Protein: CASATTQGSGNTIYF.

V is TRBV13 and J is TRBJ2-5; 8 bases agree with TRBD2. From germline, CDR1 is PRHDT and CDR2 FYEKMQ (reference sequence). The CDR3 has 16 residues. V lost 8 bases, J lost 4 bases, and 15 bases stayed unmatched. Here the CDR3 reads CASGGAARGLAETQYF. The CDR3 DNA follows: TGTGCCAGCGGCGGGGCCGCTCGCGGACTAGCAGAGACCCAGTACTTC.

This clonotype was recorded a few times. The rearrangement uses TRBV12-3 or TRBV12-4 and TRBJ1-4, with TRBD1 identical over 7 bases. J lost 3 bases, V lost 6 bases, and 10 bases had no gene match. The CDR3 length is 16 residues. The CDR3 reads CASRMTGTISNEKLFF. The CDR3 DNA follows: TGTGCCAGCAGAATGACAGGGACTATATCTAATGAAAAACTGTTTTTT.

The V and J genes are TRBV12-3 or TRBV12-4 and TRBJ1-1; D is uncertain. The CDR3 contains 15 residues. Trimming took off 6 bases at V and 1 base at J, with 15 bases between the two ends. The CDR3 DNA sequence: TGTGCCAGCAGCCCGGCAGGACGGCAGAACACTGAAGCTTTCTTT. Its translation is CASSPAGRQNTEAFF.

In its sample, this clonotype was seen a few times. The chain links TRBV9 to TRBJ2-1, with 7 bases matching TRBD1. The CDR3 consists of 14 residues. CDR1 SGDLS and CDR2 YYNGEE come from the germline V gene. Trimming took 3 bases from V and 1 from J; bases not matched to a gene: 1. The CDR3 here is CASSETGSYNEQFF. DNA of the CDR3: TGTGCCAGCAGCGAGACAGGGTCCTACAATGAGCAGTTCTTC.

V gene TRBV20-1 combines with J gene TRBJ1-6; D possibly corresponds to TRBD1 (5 bases). CDR3 length: 16 amino acids. Trimming took 6 bases from V and 7 from J, leaving 22 bases between them. Germline assignment: CDR1 DFQATT and CDR2 SNEGSKA (reference sequence). CDR3: CSAGLSRGTLNSPLHF. In DNA, the CDR3 is TGCAGTGCCGGACTAAGCCGGGGGACCTTAAATTCACCCCTCCACTTT.

Concerning this clonotype: The CDR3 ends on some other residue instead of the conserved phenylalanine or tryptophan, so this is likely a read error. The V call is TRBV27, the J call TRBJ2-7; D uncertain. There are 12 residues in the CDR3. Germline V lookup: CDR1 MNHEY, CDR2 SMNVEV (reference sequence). The V and J ends lost 5 bases and 3 bases respectively, with 8 bases between them. The CDR3 reads CASSPPSYEQYL. The CDR3 nucleotides are TGTGCCAGCAGTCCTCCCAGCTACGAGCAGTACTTA.

This clonotype was observed a single time. The gene calls are TRBV10-3 and TRBJ2-1; D unclear. Germline V gene data show CDR1 as ENHRY and CDR2 as SYGVKD. V was trimmed by 6 bases and J by 5 bases, leaving 11 bases between them. The CDR3 totals 13 residues. CDR3 bases: TGTGCCATCAGCGGACCGGATGACAATGAGCAGTTCTTC. Translation: CAISGPDDNEQFF.

This clonotype was observed a few times. J is TRBJ1-2 and V is TRBV5-1; D is possibly TRBD1 (5 bases). Trimming pared 5 bases from V and 4 bases from J, leaving 18 bases between. This CDR3 is built from 15 residues. CDR1 and CDR2 from the germline V gene are SGHRS and YFSETQ. The CDR3 DNA sequence: TGCGCCAGCAGGGAACAGGCACAGGCGGGCTATGGCTACACCTTC. Amino acid sequence: CASREQAQAGYGYTF.